Below are 13 T cell receptor beta chains sequenced from a single sample in a study of beta chain features in type 1 diabetes. Study-wide results and limits: People with Type 1 diabetes carried modestly yet significantly shorter TCRB CDR3s in all four CD4+ subsets.

The investigators reverse transcribed all of the isolated RNA, so they sequenced expressed TCRB transcripts. Clones were sequenced by immunoSEQ multiplex PCR, and TCRdb holds only the in-frame ones, with some missing. Altogether roughly 340,000 clones are present, over 10% being singletons, with the ten largest covering 0.008% to 0.011%. These TCRs are of unknown antigen specificity. The specimen sequenced was naive CD4+ T cells from blood. The receptors originated from a woman aged 18-29 years with type 1 diabetes.

CDR3 sequence: CASSGRVTEAFF. CDR3 DNA: TGTGCCAGCAGCGGGAGGGTCACTGAAGCTTTCTTT. The V gene is TRBV11-3, the J gene TRBJ1-1; D unresolved. This CDR3 has 12 residues. V gave up 5 bases and J gave up 4 bases, with 8 bases separating them. CDR1 and CDR2 from the germline V gene are SGHNT and YENEEA.

There are a few counts of this clone. The chain joins TRBV5-4 to TRBJ1-6, with a tentative D call TRBD1 (5 bases). Per the germline V gene, CDR1 is SGHNT and CDR2 is YYREEE (reference sequence). The V and J ends lost 4 bases and 9 bases respectively, with 17 bases between them. The CDR3 totals 15 residues. The CDR3 DNA sequence: TGTGCCAGCAGCAATCCGAAAGGGGTACGTTCACCCCTCCACTTT. Translation gives CASSNPKGVRSPLHF.

V gene TRBV5-1 combines with J gene TRBJ2-5; 10 nucleotides match TRBD2. The junction had 4 bases not matched to a gene; V was cut back by 0 bases and J by 5 bases. Germline V gives CDR1 SGHRS, CDR2 YFSETQ. There are 15 residues in the CDR3. The CDR3 here is CASSLDTSGAETQYF. The CDR3 bases are TGCGCCAGCAGCTTGGATACTAGCGGGGCCGAGACCCAGTACTTC. Full variable domain (missing parts from reference TRBV5-1 and TRBJ2-5): KAGVTQTPRYLIKTRGQQVTLSCSPISGHRSVSWYQQTPGQGLQFLFEYFSETQRNKGNFPGRFSGRQFSNSRSEMNVSTLELGDSALYLCASSLDTSGAETQYFGPGTRLLVL.

On this clone: The junction departs from the called germline gene at one end, perhaps through a read error. The V gene is TRBV5-4, the J gene TRBJ2-7, with a tentative D call TRBD2 (6 bases). Per the germline V gene, CDR1 is SGHNT and CDR2 is YYREEE (reference sequence). The CDR3 contains 14 residues. Here the CDR3 reads CASSWDSFAYEQYF. DNA for the CDR3: TGTGCCAGTAGCTGGGACTCTTTTGCCTACGAGCAGTACTTC. The full variable domain, in which reference TRBV5-4 and TRBJ2-7 provide the parts outside the CDR3, is ETGVTQSPTHLIKTRGQQVTLRCSSQSGHNTVSWYQQALGQGPQFIFQYYREEENGRGNFPPRFSGLQFPNYSSELNVNALELDDSALYLCASSWDSFAYEQYFGPGTRLTVT.

There are a few counts of this clone. The chain links TRBV4-3 to TRBJ2-7, with D possibly being TRBD2 (7 bases). Trimming pared 3 bases from V and 2 bases from J, leaving 14 bases between. This CDR3 comprises 15 residues. The V gene's germline CDR1 is LGHNA and CDR2 YSLEER. The CDR3 region is CASSHSGGATYEQYF. CDR3 bases: TGCGCCAGCAGCCATTCTGGGGGGGCCACCTACGAGCAGTACTTC.

V gene TRBV14 combines with J gene TRBJ2-1, with TRBD2 as a possible D gene (6 bases). The CDR3 totals 15 residues. The germline V gene encodes CDR1 SGHDN and CDR2 FVKESK. V gave up 4 bases and J gave up 1 base, with 11 bases separating them. CDR3 sequence: CASSPGLLSYNEQFF. The CDR3 coding sequence is TGTGCCAGCAGCCCGGGACTCCTATCCTACAATGAGCAGTTCTTC. Filled out from reference TRBV14 and TRBJ2-1, the complete variable domain reads EAGVTQFPSHSVIEKGQTVTLRCDPISGHDNLYWYRRVMGKEIKFLLHFVKESKQDESGMPNNRFLAERTGGTYSTLKVQPAELEDSGVYFCASSPGLLSYNEQFFGPGTRLTVL.

The genes are TRBV18 and TRBJ2-3; 7 bases line up with TRBD1. The J segment lost 3 bases and the V segment lost 6 bases, leaving 9 bases of the junction unmatched. The CDR3 spans 15 residues. Germline-derived CDR1 and CDR2 are KGHSH and LQKENI. The DNA of the CDR3 is TGTGCCAGCTCTGACCGTGAGGGGGCAACAGATACGCAGTATTTT. Translating gives CASSDREGATDTQYF.

This CDR3 reads CASSLGLAVPLQLDEQFF. For the CDR3, the DNA is TGTGCCAGCAGCTTGGGACTGGCCGTTCCTTTACAACTGGATGAGCAGTTCTTC. The V gene is TRBV9, the J gene TRBJ2-1; possibly TRBD2 for D (6 bases). From germline, CDR1 is SGDLS and CDR2 YYNGEE. V was pared by 4 bases and J by 8 bases, with 28 bases between. The CDR3 consists of 18 residues.

This clone occurred a few times. This sequence joins TRBV15 and TRBJ2-3; a weak D match, TRBD1 (5 bases). This CDR3 is 15 amino acids long. Germline V lookup: CDR1 LNHNV, CDR2 YYDKDF (reference sequence). V gave up 0 bases and J gave up 0 bases, with 7 bases separating them. CDR3 loop: CATSRDGASTDTQYF. CDR3 sequence (DNA): TGTGCCACCAGCAGAGATGGGGCTAGCACAGATACGCAGTATTTT.

Remarks on this clone: This sample includes further DNA sequences coding for the same CDR3. The rearrangement uses TRBV4-3 and TRBJ1-5; weak D call: TRBD1 (5 bases). This CDR3 region has 16 residues. The germline CDR1 and CDR2 sequences are LGHNA and YSLEER. V was pared by 1 base and J by 0 bases, with 10 bases between. The CDR3 protein is CASSQGTPNSNQPQHF. CDR3 coding DNA: TGCGCCAGCAGCCAAGGGACACCTAATAGCAATCAGCCCCAGCATTTT.

The table lists this clone with a few counts. The chain joins TRBV29-1 to TRBJ2-6; 8 nucleotides agree with TRBD1. Germline V gene sequence: CDR1 SQVTM, CDR2 ANQGSEA. V shed 3 bases, J shed 0 bases, and the junction held 10 bases outside the gene matches. The CDR3 extends over 18 amino acids. The CDR3 sequence is CSVDPGQGYSSGANVLTF. CDR3 nucleotide sequence: TGCAGCGTTGATCCCGGACAGGGATACTCCTCTGGGGCCAACGTCCTGACTTTC.

This clone was detected a few times. The gene calls are TRBV7-9 and TRBJ1-2; D possibly corresponds to TRBD1 (6 bases). The V gene lost 1 base and the J gene lost 4 bases, with 13 bases spanning the gap. Germline V lookup: CDR1 SEHNR, CDR2 FQNEAQ (reference sequence). This CDR3 region has 15 residues. CDR3 residues: CASSLELATGYGYTF. In nucleotides, the CDR3 is TGTGCCAGCAGCTTAGAGTTGGCGACAGGCTATGGCTACACCTTC.

The sample holds a few counts of this clone. The genes are TRBV5-4 and TRBJ2-5; no clear D gene. Trimming removed 0 bases at V and 1 base at J, with 10 bases between. Germline V gene lookup returns CDR1 SGHNT and CDR2 YYREEE (reference sequence). The CDR3 loop spans 15 amino acids. The CDR3 reads CASSLGVIRQETQYF. CDR3 DNA: TGTGCCAGCAGCTTGGGAGTCATACGCCAAGAGACCCAGTACTTC.